This TCR beta chain originates from a study of CD8 T cells in ankylosing spondylitis. This clonotype has a handful of counts. The CDR3 runs 14 residues. Trimming removed 2 bases at V and 5 bases at J, with 13 bases between. CDR1 SEHNR and CDR2 FQNEAQ come from the germline V gene (reference sequence). Quantitative 5'-RACE with molecular barcodes generated TCR beta libraries. TCRdb ran MiXCR on the 5' RACE reads and lists one entry per CDR3 protein. The sample yields about 220,000 distinct CDR3 sequences, over 9.5% seen once. This chain links TRBV7-9 with TRBJ2-7; D is perhaps TRBD1 or TRBD2 (5 bases each). The receptor was derived from a male donor with ankylosing spondylitis or in good health (not recorded which). The sequenced sample was blood, either unsorted or a sorted T cell fraction (not recorded which). CDR3 in DNA: TGTGCCAGCAGCTTATCAGGGCTAGCCCACGAGCAGTACTTC. Amino acid sequence: CASSLSGLAHEQYF.